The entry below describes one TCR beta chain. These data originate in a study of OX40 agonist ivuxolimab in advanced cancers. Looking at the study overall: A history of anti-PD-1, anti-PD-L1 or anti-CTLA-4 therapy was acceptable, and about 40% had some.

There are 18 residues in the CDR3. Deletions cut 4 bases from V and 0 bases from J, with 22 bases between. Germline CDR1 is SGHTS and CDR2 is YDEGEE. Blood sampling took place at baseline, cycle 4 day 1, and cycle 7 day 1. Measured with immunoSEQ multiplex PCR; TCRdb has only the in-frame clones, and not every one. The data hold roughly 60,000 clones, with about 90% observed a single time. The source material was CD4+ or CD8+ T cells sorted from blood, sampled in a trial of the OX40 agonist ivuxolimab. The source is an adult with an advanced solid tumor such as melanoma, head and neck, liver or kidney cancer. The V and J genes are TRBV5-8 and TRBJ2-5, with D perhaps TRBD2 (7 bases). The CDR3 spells CASSGPFGGAINQETQYF. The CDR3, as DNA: TGTGCCAGCAGCGGCCCTTTTGGGGGGGCCATCAACCAAGAGACCCAGTACTTC.